This TCR beta chain was captured in a study of neurological immune-mediated disorders (dated by TCRdb to about 2019). The study in broad terms: Among the approximately 35 multiple sclerosis patients, relapsing-remitting MS accounted for around 30 and secondary progressive MS accounted for 3. The 95 to 110 TCR-beta libraries covered PBMC samples along with longitudinal samples, technical triplicates, and paired sorted CD4+ and CD8+ T-cell subsets. Peripheral blood TCR-beta repertoires from patients with HTLV-I-associated myelopathy (HAM/TSP), patients with multiple sclerosis, and healthy controls were compared in the study using UMI-based sequencing. The cohort included approximately 70 subjects: around 15 with HAM/TSP, approximately 35 with multiple sclerosis, and roughly 20 healthy controls.

Counted from cysteine to phenylalanine, this CDR3 has 12 amino acids. Only the CDR3 DNA stays, 36 bases, in frame from base 1. Sequences SGHRS (CDR1) and YFSETQ (CDR2) are obtained from the germline V gene. V was cut back by 4 bases and J by 3 bases, leaving a gap of 8 bases between them. To synthesize cDNA, template-switch 5'RACE was performed with a primer carrying a 10-nucleotide random unique molecular identifier so that each TCR transcript was tagged. Over 170 million TCR-beta sequences, covering 15-18 subjects, were produced in each sequencing run. The RNeasy kit was used to extract total RNA. The KAPA Real-time Library Amplification kit was used to amplify TCR-beta VDJ regions with primers targeting the TCR constant region and the 5'RACE anchor. Sample indexes and Illumina adaptors were added in a first PCR, and a second PCR then increased library yield. After purification with Ampure beads, the TCR product of roughly 650 bp was size-selected on a 2% E-gel SizeSelection system. Before pooling, library quality was assessed on a Bioanalyzer, concentration was determined with Qubit, and library quantification was performed with the Kapa Library Quantification kit. An Illumina HiSeq 2500 sequenced the libraries paired-end 2 x 150 bp. To increase sequence diversity, about 25-31% phiX was spiked into each library pool. The original methods were these. Quality-filtered reads were processed with the UMI-based MiGEC pipeline, and over 90% of raw TCR sequences were removed by the MiGEC pipeline during error correction. VDJ genes were aligned to IMGT germline references, and clonotypes were defined by unique CDR3 amino acid sequence plus V-J genes. Clonal expansion, Shannon diversity, and CDR3 relatedness (CalcPairwiseDistances, ClusterSamples) were evaluated with VDJtools, and phylogenetic trees were built with CLCbio workbench. Clones with at least 8 unique UMIs were defined as expanded, with this threshold being based on coefficient-of-variation modelling across technical triplicates. Clones were called with MiXCR by TCRdb after fastp trimmed the public reads at Q25, and only in-frame beta chains were retained. When rows share a CDR3 protein, they turn into one entry using the most common DNA and genes. These V and J calls derive from TCRdb rather than the authors' analysis. This sample has some 60,000 distinct CDR3 sequences in its table, and 3.5% of those were observed once. The ten most abundant clones make up 2.5% to 4% of the sample.

For the unsorted PBMC libraries, 2 million PBMCs were stored in RNAlater at -80 degrees C until RNA extraction and were used to generate the libraries. The multiple sclerosis patients were enrolled in a US clinical protocol that evaluated disease progression with magnetic resonance imaging. PBMCs were separated from peripheral blood using Ficoll-Hypaque density gradient centrifugation and then cryopreserved in liquid nitrogen. Overall results and qualifications from the work: TCR clonal expansion was greatest in HAM/TSP patients and smallest in MS patients, who ranked below even healthy controls. No clinical or MRI features were associated with the MS cluster, and the authors said that larger cohorts are needed. Repertoires from 18 of 34 MS patients were grouped by phylogenetic analysis into a cluster of related CDR3 sequences, suggesting a possible repertoire-level signature. No identical CDR3 amino acid sequences were shared among expanded clones across subjects, suggesting private TCR-beta repertoires in all groups.

This clonotype has a count of ten or more. The clone's antigen remains unknown. There are no base qualities to consult, and no much larger clone falls within one base. The source is a woman under 40 with multiple sclerosis. The chain employs TRBV5-1 and TRBJ2-7; TRBD1 is perhaps the D gene, given 5 matching bases. Source material: PBMCs. CDR3 region: CASSTDNYEQYF. The DNA sequence follows: TGCGCCAGCAGCACGGACAACTACGAGCAGTACTTC.